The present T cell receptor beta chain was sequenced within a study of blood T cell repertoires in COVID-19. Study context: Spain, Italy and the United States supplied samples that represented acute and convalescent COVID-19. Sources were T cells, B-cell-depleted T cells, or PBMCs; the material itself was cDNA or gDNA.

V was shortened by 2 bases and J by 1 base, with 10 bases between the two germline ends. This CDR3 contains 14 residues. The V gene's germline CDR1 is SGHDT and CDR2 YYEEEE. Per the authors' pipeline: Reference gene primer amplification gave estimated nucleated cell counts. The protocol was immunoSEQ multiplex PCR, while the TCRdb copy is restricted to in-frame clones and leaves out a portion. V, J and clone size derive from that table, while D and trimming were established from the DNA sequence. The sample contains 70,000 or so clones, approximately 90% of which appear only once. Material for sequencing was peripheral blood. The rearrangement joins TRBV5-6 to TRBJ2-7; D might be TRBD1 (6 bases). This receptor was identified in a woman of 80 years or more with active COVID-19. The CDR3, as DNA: TGTGCCAGCAGCTTAGGGGGTTCATCCTACGAGCAGTACTTC. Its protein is CASSLGGSSYEQYF.